What follows are 28 T cell receptor beta chains derived from one specimen sequenced in a study of regulatory T cells in long-lasting Graves disease. Arm-PCR with iRepertoire HTBI primers amplified the CDR3 regions for these TCR beta libraries. MiXCR was run by TCRdb on the multiplex PCR reads, yielding one entry per CDR3 protein. The sample consists of around 500,000 distinct CDR3 sequences, approximately 12% of them appearing once. Time point specified: newly diagnosed GD, antithyroid drugs for less than 3 months. RNA extracted from PBMCs served as the sequencing template. These data also featured in a second study, about T cells in Graves' hyperthyroidism and ophthalmopathy.

Sequencing used peripheral blood mononuclear cells (PBMCs), obtained at new diagnosis, from a patient treated with antithyroid drugs. The receptors were sampled from a woman in her thirties with Graves disease.

This clonotype has a count of ten or more. The genes are TRBV12-3 or TRBV12-4 and TRBJ2-1; 13 nucleotides line up with TRBD2. The CDR3 has 17 residues. Germline trimming cut 3 bases from V and 6 bases from J; bases unmatched to any gene: 8. CDR3 nucleotide sequence: TGTGCCAGCAGTTTTCTGACTAGCGGGAGGCGTGGCAATGAGCAGTTCTTC. Translation: CASSFLTSGRRGNEQFF.

The sample holds a few counts of this clonotype. This sequence joins TRBV7-3 and TRBJ1-2; tentatively, D is TRBD1 (5 bases). The CDR3 is made up of 13 amino acids. V lost 5 bases and J lost 8, with 15 bases in between. Germline lookup yields CDR1 SGHTA and CDR2 FQGTGA. CDR3 in amino acids: CASSAPGGVGYTF. The CDR3 DNA follows: TGTGCCAGCAGCGCACCTGGGGGTGTGGGCTACACCTTC.

The sample holds a few counts of this clonotype. The rearrangement links TRBV19 to TRBJ1-5; D ambiguous. CDR3 length: 17 residues. The germline gives CDR1 LNHDA, CDR2 SQIVND (reference sequence). V gave up 1 base and J gave up 4 bases, with 17 bases separating them. CDR3 loop: CASSIGGGAWSNQPQHF. In DNA form, the CDR3 reads TGTGCCAGTAGTATAGGTGGAGGTGCCTGGTCTAATCAGCCCCAGCATTTT. The whole variable domain, filled in from reference TRBV19 and TRBJ1-5, reads DGGITQSPKYLFRKEGQNVTLSCEQNLNHDAMYWYRQDPGQGLRLIYYSQIVNDFQKGDIAEGYSVSREKKESFPLTVTSAQKNPTAFYLCASSIGGGAWSNQPQHFGDGTRLSIL.

This clonotype has at least ten counts. The chain joins TRBV4-1 to TRBJ1-5, with a weak D call TRBD1 (5 bases). CDR3 length: 14 amino acids. Germline V CDR1 and CDR2: MGHRA, YSYEKL. V was cut by 5 bases and J by 3 bases, with 11 bases left in between. The CDR3 bases are TGCGCCAGCAGCGAACGACAGTTCAATCAGCCCCAGCATTTT. This codes for CASSERQFNQPQHF.

This clonotype appeared a few times. The chain is built from TRBV7-2 and TRBJ1-2; possibly TRBD1 for D (5 bases). Trimming removed 5 bases at V and 2 bases at J, with 15 bases between. The CDR3 covers 15 residues. Germline V lookup: CDR1 SGHTA, CDR2 FQGNSA. CDR3 residues: CASSPGGASNYGYTF. In nucleotides, the CDR3 is TGTGCCAGCAGCCCCGGCGGGGCGAGCAACTATGGCTACACCTTC.

Notes on this clonotype: A much larger clonotype is one base distant, so this may be a read error. J is TRBJ2-3 and V is TRBV11-2, with D possibly called TRBD1 or TRBD2 (5 bases each). The J call is in doubt because the DNA end fits TRBJ2-7 better. Per the germline V gene, CDR1 is SGHAT and CDR2 is FQNNGV. The CDR3 has 13 amino acids. Here the CDR3 reads CASGFGGVNEQYF. As DNA, the CDR3 is TGTGCCAGCGGCTTTGGGGGAGTGAACGAGCAGTACTTC.

This chain joins TRBV20-1 and TRBJ2-7; no definite D call. V lost 0 bases and J 0 bases, leaving 12 bases between the germline ends. Germline V lookup: CDR1 DFQATT, CDR2 SNEGSKA (reference sequence). This CDR3 has 15 amino acids. As DNA, the CDR3 is TGCAGTGCTAGAGATTTCTCCCAAAGCTCCTACGAGCAGTACTTC. Translating gives CSARDFSQSSYEQYF.

This sequence joins TRBV7-9 and TRBJ1-5; D remains ambiguous. CDR3 size: 13 residues. V was trimmed by 4 bases and J by 5 bases, leaving 9 bases between them. CDR1 SEHNR and CDR2 FQNEAQ come from the germline V gene (reference sequence). In DNA, the CDR3 is TGTGCCAGCAGCTCCGAACAGTATCAGCCCCAGCATTTT. Its translation is CASSSEQYQPQHF.

This clonotype was found many times. The chain recombines TRBV12-3 or TRBV12-4 with TRBJ2-2; D is possibly TRBD2 (6 bases). The ends were cut back, 5 bases at V and 2 bases at J, with 12 bases in the middle. This CDR3 has 15 residues. The CDR3, as DNA: TGTGCCAGCAGTGTCGGCGGGGTAAACACCGGGGAGCTGTTTTTT. Its protein is CASSVGGVNTGELFF.

This clonotype showed up many times. CDR3 nucleotide sequence: TGTGCCAGCAGGACATATGGCACCGGGGAGCTGTTTTTT. As protein: CASRTYGTGELFF. V usage is TRBV6-1 and J usage is TRBJ2-2; D gene unclear. Between the trimmed V and J ends, which lost 6 bases and 4 bases, there was a span of 9 bases. Germline V gene lookup returns CDR1 MNHNS and CDR2 SASEGT. The CDR3 length is 13 residues.

This clonotype was detected many times. The chain couples TRBV7-2 to TRBJ1-4; D gene ambiguous. The germline gives CDR1 SGHTA, CDR2 FQGNSA. The ends were cut back, 4 bases at V and 1 base at J, with 10 bases in the middle. The CDR3 runs 15 residues. CDR3 amino acids: CASSSNLGTNEKLFF. CDR3 coding DNA: TGTGCCAGCAGCTCCAACCTCGGAACTAATGAAAAACTGTTTTTT. Drawing the rest from reference TRBV7-2 and TRBJ1-4, the complete variable domain is GAGVSQSPSNKVTEKGKDVELRCDPISGHTALYWYRQSLGQGLEFLIYFQGNSAPDKSGLPSDRFSAERTGGSVSTLTIQRTQQEDSAVYLCASSSNLGTNEKLFFGSGTQLSVL.

This clonotype was seen many times. CDR3 sequence reads: CASSDRTTGNTIYF. The CDR3 bases are TGTGCCAGCAGCGATAGGACTACTGGAAACACCATATATTTT. The V call is TRBV28, the J call TRBJ1-3; D gene unclear. The CDR3 totals 14 residues. Per germline, CDR1 MDHEN and CDR2 SYDVKM. Between the trimmed V and J ends, which lost 6 bases and 2 bases, there was a span of 11 bases.

The J gene is TRBJ2-3, the V gene TRBV10-1; D remains ambiguous. Germline V gene data show CDR1 as WNHNN and CDR2 as SYGVQD (reference sequence). The CDR3 has 12 residues. V shed 6 bases and J shed 1 base, with 5 bases lying between them. The CDR3 loop is CASRLCTDTQYF. The CDR3 DNA reads TGCGCCAGCAGGTTATGCACAGATACGCAGTATTTT.

The sample holds many counts of this clonotype. CDR3 in amino acids: CASSPPGSSYNEQFF. DNA for the CDR3: TGTGCCAGCTCACCACCCGGAAGCTCCTACAATGAGCAGTTCTTC. This chain connects TRBV7-9 to TRBJ2-1; D uncertain. V was clipped by 8 bases and J by 0 bases, with 14 bases between them. The length of the CDR3 is 15 residues. Germline CDR1 and CDR2: SEHNR and FQNEAQ (reference sequence). The complete variable domain, with remaining parts taken from reference TRBV7-9 and TRBJ2-1, reads DTGVSQNPRHKITKRGQNVTFRCDPISEHNRLYWYRQTLGQGPEFLTYFQNEAQLEKSRLLSDRFSAERPKGSFSTLEIQRTEQGDSAMYLCASSPPGSSYNEQFFGPGTRLTVL.

This clonotype has ten or more counts. The chain joins TRBV7-9 to TRBJ1-2; D gene unclear. There are 15 residues in the CDR3. V dropped 5 bases and J dropped 7 bases, with 20 bases sitting between them. The V gene's germline CDR1 is SEHNR and CDR2 FQNEAQ (reference sequence). DNA for the CDR3: TGTGCCAGCAGCATAGGCCAAAGGGTGGAGGCTGGCTACACCTTC. It is translated as CASSIGQRVEAGYTF.

Ten or more counts support this clonotype. This chain connects TRBV2 to TRBJ2-7; the D gene is possibly TRBD2 (6 bases). Per germline, CDR1 SNHLY and CDR2 FYNNEI. This CDR3 contains 15 residues. Trimming removed 8 bases from V and 3 bases from J, with 20 bases in between. The CDR3 loop is CASSPEGRSSYEQYF. DNA of the CDR3: TGTGCCAGCTCCCCAGAGGGGAGGTCGAGCTACGAGCAGTACTTC.

Regarding this clonotype: This may come from a read error, since a much larger clone is one base off. The rearrangement joins TRBV2 to TRBJ1-5; maybe TRBD1 (5 bases). The germline V gene encodes CDR1 SNHLY and CDR2 FYNNEI. The CDR3 runs 16 residues. In nucleotides, the CDR3 is TGTGCCAGCAGTGAGGTAGGGGAAGTTCCGCCTCAGCTCCAGCATTTT. This sequence encodes CASSEVGEVPPQLQHF.

The chain has TRBV11-3 and TRBJ2-2; either TRBD1 or TRBD2 may fit D (6 bases each). V was clipped by 5 bases and J by 11 bases, with 15 bases between them. The V gene's germline CDR1 is SGHNT and CDR2 YENEEA. The CDR3 totals 13 residues. CDR3 loop: CASSLGGQKELFF. CDR3 coding DNA: TGTGCCAGCAGCCTTGGGGGGCAGAAAGAGCTGTTTTTT.

The J gene is TRBJ2-2, the V gene TRBV19; D may be TRBD1 (8 bases). V was pared by 7 bases and J by 5 bases, with 17 bases between. Per germline, CDR1 LNHDA and CDR2 SQIVND (reference sequence). The CDR3 is 15 amino acids. The CDR3 region has the DNA TGTGCCAGTACTAAAAAACAGGGGGGGACCGGGGAGCTGTTTTTT. Its translation is CASTKKQGGTGELFF.

There are many counts of this clonotype. The rearrangement joins TRBV27 to TRBJ1-4, with 7 bases matching TRBD1. The CDR3 consists of 15 residues. Germline CDR1 and CDR2: MNHEY and SMNVEV (reference sequence). Trimming at V came to 6 bases and at J to 4 bases, leaving 8 bases not matched to a gene. DNA for the CDR3: TGTGCCAGCAGCCACGAGGGGGCTTTTAATGAAAAACTGTTTTTT. It encodes CASSHEGAFNEKLFF.

This clonotype occurred many times. This chain connects TRBV2 to TRBJ2-1; the D gene is possibly TRBD1 (5 bases). The length of the CDR3 is 12 residues. From germline, CDR1 is SNHLY and CDR2 FYNNEI. V was clipped by 8 bases and J by 2 bases, with 7 bases between them. CDR3 sequence: CASGQTYNEQFF. The DNA of the CDR3 is TGTGCCAGCGGACAAACCTACAATGAGCAGTTCTTC.

The rearrangement uses TRBV30 and TRBJ2-2, with 7 bases aligning to TRBD2. Trimming at V came to 5 bases and at J to 5 bases, leaving 17 bases not matched to a gene. The germline V gene has CDR1 GTSNPN and CDR2 SVGIG (reference sequence). This CDR3 is built from 17 residues. The CDR3 bases are TGTGCCTGGGGCCCTAGGGAGGCGGGAGTGTATACCGGGGAGCTGTTTTTT. This codes for CAWGPREAGVYTGELFF.

This clonotype came up a few times. The gene calls are TRBV6-5 and TRBJ2-7; 8 positions agree with TRBD1. With 2 bases clipped from V and 6 bases from J, the junction kept 3 bases outside the gene matches. Germline CDR1 reads MNHEY; CDR2 reads SVGAGI. The CDR3 consists of 13 residues. This CDR3 is CASSYGTGFEQYF. The DNA of the CDR3 is TGTGCCAGCAGTTACGGGACAGGATTCGAGCAGTACTTC.

As for this clonotype: At one end, the junction sequence differs from germline, possibly due to a read error. The chain carries TRBV6-5 and TRBJ1-4; D is undetermined. The CDR3 is made up of 17 amino acids. CDR1 is MNHEY, CDR2 SVGAGI, per germline. CDR3 nucleotide sequence: TGTGCCAGCAGTTACTCGTCCGGCTATGCAACTAGTGAAAAACTGTTTTTT. Translation gives CASSYSSGYATSEKLFF.

In its sample, this clonotype was seen a few times. The CDR3, as DNA: TGTGCCAGCAGCTTAGGACGGGCCGGGACTAGCGGGAGCTCCTACGAGCAGTACTTC. Protein product: CASSLGRAGTSGSSYEQYF. The genes are TRBV7-6 and TRBJ2-7; 14 bases align to TRBD2. With V trimmed by 1 base and J by 0 bases, 8 bases remained unmatched. Germline CDR1 is SGHVS and CDR2 is FNYEAQ. The CDR3 is 19 amino acids.

This clonotype came up many times. V gene TRBV7-9 combines with J gene TRBJ2-5, with a possible D match to TRBD1 (6 bases). The germline gives CDR1 SEHNR, CDR2 FQNEAQ (reference sequence). The CDR3 spans 15 residues. The V and J ends lost 6 bases and 3 bases respectively, with 17 bases between them. Written as DNA, the CDR3 is TGTGCCAGCAGAAAGATCTCCGGGACAAAAGAGACCCAGTACTTC. The encoded protein is CASRKISGTKETQYF.

This chain joins TRBV19 and TRBJ1-5; no clear D gene. Trimming cost V 3 bases and J 9 bases, with 18 bases left between them. Germline V gives CDR1 LNHDA, CDR2 SQIVND (reference sequence). CDR3 length: 15 residues. The CDR3: CASSITRQAGWPQHF. The CDR3 coding sequence is TGTGCCAGTAGTATTACGCGTCAGGCCGGGTGGCCCCAGCATTTT.

In its sample, this clonotype was seen many times. The chain combines TRBV2 with TRBJ2-7; TRBD1 is a possible D gene (6 bases). CDR1 and CDR2 (germline): SNHLY, FYNNEI. V was trimmed by 7 bases and J by 5 bases, leaving 12 bases between them. CDR3 length: 12 amino acids. The CDR3 region is CASIVRGHEQYF. CDR3 nucleotide sequence: TGTGCCAGCATTGTCAGGGGACACGAGCAGTACTTC.